One and the same sample provided the 22 T cell receptor beta chains below, sequenced in a study of cytomegalovirus exposure and HLA in healthy donors. Amplification used 60 Vbeta primers and 13 Jbeta primers. Method: immunoSEQ multiplex PCR; TCRdb's copy keeps in-frame clones and lacks some. The table records under 200,000 clones, 80% to 85% of them present only once. What was sequenced was PBMCs. These receptors were taken from a girl aged 2-10 years in good health and CMV-seropositive.

The rearrangement uses TRBV6-1 and TRBJ1-3, with D possibly being TRBD1 (5 bases). The CDR3 contains 12 residues. Between the trimmed V and J ends, which lost 5 bases and 4 bases, there was a span of 6 bases. Germline V gene data show CDR1 as MNHNS and CDR2 as SASEGT. The CDR3 region has the DNA TGTGCCAGCAGTCCAGGGGGAAACACCATATATTTT. The encoded protein is CASSPGGNTIYF.

The V and J genes are TRBV6-5 and TRBJ1-1; 11 positions agree with TRBD1. The junction had 4 bases not matched to a gene; V was cut back by 6 bases and J by 4 bases. The CDR3 is 14 amino acids. Germline assignment: CDR1 MNHEY and CDR2 SVGAGI. The CDR3, as DNA: TGTGCCAGCAGAAGGGACAGGGGGGGCACTGAAGCTTTCTTT. It yields the protein CASRRDRGGTEAFF.

The genes are TRBV27 and TRBJ2-7; 7 nucleotides match TRBD2. Trimming removed 4 bases from V and 3 bases from J; junction bases left unmatched: 6. The CDR3 is 14 amino acids. From germline, CDR1 is MNHEY and CDR2 SMNVEV (reference sequence). The CDR3 DNA sequence: TGTGCCAGCAGTTCCGGACTAGTTGGCTACGAGCAGTACTTC. Encoded protein: CASSSGLVGYEQYF.

This chain links TRBV30 with TRBJ1-5; a possible D gene is TRBD1 (6 bases). CDR1 GTSNPN and CDR2 SVGIG come from the germline V gene (reference sequence). This CDR3 spans 13 amino acids. The V and J ends lost 0 bases and 8 bases respectively, with 11 bases between them. CDR3 coding DNA: TGTGCCTGGAGTGTATTTGGGGGCGAGCCCCAGCATTTT. Its protein product is CAWSVFGGEPQHF.

The CDR3 sequence is CASSLTAPGNEQFF. CDR3 DNA sequence: TGCGCCAGCAGCCTGACGGCCCCCGGGAATGAGCAGTTCTTC. V is TRBV5-1 and J is TRBJ2-1; D remains unclear. With 4 bases removed from V and 7 bases from J, the gap between germline ends came to 15 bases. Germline assignment: CDR1 SGHRS and CDR2 YFSETQ. CDR3 length: 14 residues.

This chain joins TRBV28 and TRBJ2-7; 10 bases fit TRBD1. This CDR3 is 14 amino acids long. The V gene end was trimmed by 6 bases and the J gene end by 3 bases; junction bases not matched to a gene: 5. Looked up from germline, CDR1 is MDHEN and CDR2 is SYDVKM. The CDR3, as DNA: TGTGCCAGCAGAAGGACAGGGGGGTTCTACGAGCAGTACTTC. This sequence encodes CASRRTGGFYEQYF.

This sequence joins TRBV4-1 and TRBJ1-1; D might be TRBD1 (6 bases). The CDR3 consists of 16 residues. Germline V gene sequence: CDR1 MGHRA, CDR2 YSYEKL. V was shortened by 1 base and J by 3 bases, with 15 bases between the two germline ends. For the CDR3, the DNA is TGCGCCAGCAGCCAAGGGGCTCAGGGGCGGTACACTGAAGCTTTCTTT. This gives the protein CASSQGAQGRYTEAFF.

This rearrangement joins TRBV5-5 to TRBJ2-6, with TRBD2 identical over 12 bases. Per the germline V gene, CDR1 is SGHKS and CDR2 is YYEKEE (reference sequence). The CDR3 contains 18 residues. Trimming cost V 6 bases and J 4 bases; bases outside gene matches: 11. The CDR3 bases are TGTGCCAGCAACCCGACTAGCGGGAGTACGAGCGGGGCCAACGTCCTGACTTTC. Translating it yields CASNPTSGSTSGANVLTF.

The chain joins TRBV30 to TRBJ1-1, with TRBD1 matching 10 bases. Per germline, CDR1 GTSNPN and CDR2 SVGIG (reference sequence). Trimming cost V 0 bases and J 4 bases; bases outside gene matches: 2. The CDR3 totals 14 residues. CDR3 sequence: CAWSVGTGATEAFF. The CDR3 region has the DNA TGTGCCTGGAGTGTTGGGACAGGGGCCACTGAAGCTTTCTTT.

The J gene is TRBJ2-1, the V gene TRBV28; D gene ambiguous. The CDR3 covers 13 residues. V lost 6 bases and J lost 7, with 13 bases in between. The germline V gene has CDR1 MDHEN and CDR2 SYDVKM. The CDR3: CASSLAVGNEQFF. CDR3 nucleotides: TGTGCCAGCAGCCTCGCAGTCGGGAATGAGCAGTTCTTC. Filled out from reference TRBV28 and TRBJ2-1, the complete variable domain reads DVKVTQSSRYLVKRTGEKVFLECVQDMDHENMFWYRQDPGLGLRLIYFSYDVKMKEKGDIPEGYSVSREKKERFSLILESASTNQTSMYLCASSLAVGNEQFFGPGTRLTVL.

The chain couples TRBV2 to TRBJ2-3, with TRBD2 matching over 8 bases. Losses at the gene ends were 8 bases for V and 4 bases for J; bases not matched to a gene: 5. Germline V gives CDR1 SNHLY, CDR2 FYNNEI. The CDR3 totals 13 residues. The CDR3 nucleotides read TGTGCCAGCGGCCGGGGGGGCCCAGATACGCAGTATTTT. Translation gives CASGRGGPDTQYF.

This clone was seen once. The rearrangement links TRBV30 to TRBJ2-3, with 7 bases lining up with TRBD2. Germline-derived CDR1 and CDR2 are GTSNPN and SVGIG (reference sequence). CDR3 length equals 15 residues. V lost 2 bases to trimming and J lost 2 bases; unmatched junction nucleotides: 7. The CDR3 DNA sequence: TGTGCCTGGAGTCAGGCTAGCGGCGTCACAGATACGCAGTATTTT. Amino acid sequence: CAWSQASGVTDTQYF.

The V and J genes are TRBV12-5 and TRBJ1-5; no reliable D call. Germline V gives CDR1 LGHNT, CDR2 FRNRAP. The CDR3 length is 19 residues. The germline V and J ends were trimmed by 0 bases and 1 base, with 19 bases remaining between them. CDR3 protein: CASGLVSTAPDRSNQPQHF. For the CDR3, the DNA is TGTGCTAGTGGTTTGGTAAGCACAGCACCTGATCGCAGCAATCAGCCCCAGCATTTT.

This clone turned up a few times. This sequence joins TRBV6-5 and TRBJ2-1, with D perhaps matching TRBD2 (5 bases). Germline lookup yields CDR1 MNHEY and CDR2 SVGAGI. CDR3 length: 13 amino acids. Trimming pared 0 bases from V and 9 bases from J, leaving 9 bases between. The CDR3 reads CASSYSRVGEQFF. CDR3 in DNA: TGTGCCAGCAGTTACTCGAGGGTTGGTGAGCAGTTCTTC.

The CDR3: CASSEEGLGTNVRNTIYF. CDR3 nucleotide sequence: TGTGCCAGCAGTGAAGAGGGTCTGGGGACAAACGTTCGAAACACCATATATTTT. V and J are TRBV6-1 and TRBJ1-3, with D tentatively TRBD1 (6 bases). V was trimmed by 1 base and J by 5 bases, leaving 21 bases between them. The CDR3 length is 18 residues. The germline V gene encodes CDR1 MNHNS and CDR2 SASEGT.

The chain combines TRBV5-1 with TRBJ2-1, with 9 nucleotides matching TRBD1. V lost 1 base to trimming and J lost 8 bases; unmatched junction nucleotides: 10. There are 16 residues in the CDR3. Looked up from germline, CDR1 is SGHRS and CDR2 is YFSETQ. As DNA, the CDR3 is TGCGCCAGCAGCTTGACTACAGGGGGCAGTGGGCATGAGCAGTTCTTC. It is translated as CASSLTTGGSGHEQFF.

This clone was picked up one time. The chain combines TRBV1 with TRBJ2-3; the table gives TRBD2 as D, unverified against the DNA. TRBV1 is a pseudogene. The CDR3 is 17 amino acids. The CDR3 reads CTSSQGTSGRATDTQYF. CDR3 nucleotides: TGCACCAGCAGCCAAGGGACTAGCGGGAGGGCCACAGATACGCAGTATTTT.

This clone has just a few counts. The rearrangement joins TRBV28 to TRBJ2-4; TRBD2 agrees at 10 bases. Germline V gene lookup returns CDR1 MDHEN and CDR2 SYDVKM. This CDR3 is built from 16 residues. V was pared by 6 bases and J by 1 base, with 6 bases of the junction left unmatched. The CDR3 is CASRPSGSRAKNIQYF. In nucleotides, the CDR3 is TGTGCCAGCAGGCCTAGCGGGAGTAGGGCCAAAAACATTCAGTACTTC.

The chain combines TRBV15 with TRBJ2-5; 7 bases fit TRBD2. Trimming at V came to 5 bases and at J to 5 bases, leaving 14 bases not matched to a gene. This CDR3 contains 16 residues. In germline, CDR1 is LNHNV, CDR2 YYDKDF (reference sequence). The CDR3 region is CATSVRGAGAGETQYF. CDR3 coding DNA: TGTGCCACCAGCGTTAGAGGGGCGGGAGCCGGTGAGACCCAGTACTTC.

This chain connects TRBV6-5 to TRBJ2-3, with TRBD1 identical over 8 bases. Germline assignment: CDR1 MNHEY and CDR2 SVGAGI. Trimming took 6 bases from V and 1 from J; bases not matched to a gene: 6. There are 15 residues in the CDR3. The CDR3: CASSHRGKGTDTQYF. The CDR3 DNA is TGTGCCAGCAGCCACAGGGGGAAGGGCACAGATACGCAGTATTTT.

V and J are TRBV4-2 and TRBJ2-1; 13 bases match TRBD2. J gave up 8 bases and V 2 bases, and 6 bases lay outside the gene matches. The CDR3 covers 16 residues. The V gene's germline CDR1 is LGHNA and CDR2 YNFKEQ. The CDR3 loop is CASSQTGLAGEDEQFF. The CDR3 DNA is TGTGCCAGCAGCCAAACCGGACTAGCGGGAGAGGATGAGCAGTTCTTC.

The chain couples TRBV29-1 to TRBJ2-7; possibly TRBD2 for D (6 bases). The CDR3 covers 11 residues. Germline CDR1 reads SQVTM; CDR2 reads ANQGSEA. V lost 0 bases and J 11 bases, leaving 11 bases between the germline ends. CDR3 residues: CSVEDRGLEYF. DNA of the CDR3: TGCAGCGTTGAAGATCGGGGACTGGAGTACTTC.